Below, 15 T cell receptor beta chains from the same sample are listed, as sequenced in a study of vaccination effects on CD4 cells after COVID-19. Some clones are missing from TCRdb's copy, which holds only in-frame ones; the method was immunoSEQ multiplex PCR. Here the sample spans tens of thousands of clones, roughly 70% being singletons. These receptors have no identified antigens. In the ViraFEST assay, antigen-specific CD4+ clonotypes were identified by expansion after peptide-pool stimulation. It was after approximately 11 days of culture that CD4+ T cells were isolated. Nucleocapsid antibodies were negative in the vaccine recipients, who had never had SARS-CoV-2 infection. Source: CD4+ T cells from PBMCs cultured with SARS-CoV-2 spike peptides, taken before COVID-19 vaccination. The receptors were gathered from a human donor who received a COVID-19 vaccine.

The chain joins TRBV10-2 to TRBJ1-2; possibly TRBD1 for D (5 bases). The V gene lost 8 bases and the J gene lost 4 bases, with 17 bases spanning the gap. CDR3 length equals 14 residues. In germline, CDR1 is WSHSY, CDR2 SAAADI. The chain's CDR3 is CASSADSGLYGYTF. As DNA, the CDR3 is TGCGCCAGCTCCGCCGACAGCGGACTCTATGGCTACACCTTC.

The CDR3 bases are TGTGCCACCAGCAGAGACGAGACAGGCCCGTTAAGGGAGCAGTACTTC. It codes for CATSRDETGPLREQYF. The chain has TRBV15 and TRBJ2-7; the D gene is possibly TRBD1 (6 bases). Trimming left V 0 bases short and J 7 bases short, with 19 bases between. CDR3 length: 16 amino acids. Germline CDR1 LNHNV, CDR2 YYDKDF (reference sequence).

J is TRBJ2-7 and V is TRBV7-2; D gene uncertain. Trimming cost V 2 bases and J 3 bases, with 5 bases left between them. This CDR3 has 12 residues. The germline V gene has CDR1 SGHTA and CDR2 FQGNSA. The CDR3: CASSLNSYEQYF. CDR3 nucleotides: TGTGCCAGCAGCTTAAACAGCTACGAGCAGTACTTC.

The chain couples TRBV5-4 to TRBJ2-1, with D hard to call. This CDR3 is built from 15 residues. Trimming left V 0 bases short and J 0 bases short, with 7 bases between. Germline CDR1 is SGHNT and CDR2 is YYREEE (reference sequence). The CDR3 sequence is CASSLGYGSYNEQFF. The CDR3, as DNA: TGTGCCAGCAGCTTGGGGTACGGCTCCTACAATGAGCAGTTCTTC.

The chain is built from TRBV24-1 and TRBJ1-4; the match to TRBD1 covers 9 bases. There are 19 residues in the CDR3. From germline, CDR1 is KGHDR and CDR2 SFDVKD. Losses at the gene ends were 4 bases for V and 0 bases for J; bases not matched to a gene: 11. CDR3 coding DNA: TGTGCCACCAGTGAGAGGAGGGACAGGGACCTTGCAACTAATGAAAAACTGTTTTTT. It specifies CATSERRDRDLATNEKLFF.

The V and J genes are TRBV6-5 and TRBJ1-6; 9 bases match TRBD1. This CDR3 has 14 amino acids. V lost 6 bases and J lost 4; bases outside the gene matches: 1. Per germline, CDR1 MNHEY and CDR2 SVGAGI. CDR3 amino acids: CASRDRGYNSPLHF. In DNA, the CDR3 is TGTGCCAGCAGGGACAGGGGATATAATTCACCCCTCCACTTT.

This chain uses TRBV28 with TRBJ2-3, with D possibly matching TRBD1 (5 bases). There are 16 residues in the CDR3. V was trimmed by 0 bases and J by 5 bases, leaving 15 bases between them. The germline V gene encodes CDR1 MDHEN and CDR2 SYDVKM. CDR3 DNA sequence: TGTGCCAGCAGTTTATGGGGGAAGGGAAGGGGAGATACGCAGTATTTT. It specifies CASSLWGKGRGDTQYF.

This chain connects TRBV5-6 to TRBJ2-7; a possible D gene is TRBD2 (6 bases). The CDR3 runs to 11 residues. Germline V gene data show CDR1 as SGHDT and CDR2 as YYEEEE. The V gene lost 3 bases and the J gene lost 7 bases, with 8 bases spanning the gap. This CDR3 is CASSWAGEQYF. The CDR3 DNA reads TGTGCCAGCAGCTGGGCGGGGGAGCAGTACTTC.

V and J are TRBV10-3 and TRBJ2-7; D could derive from TRBD1 or TRBD2 (5 bases each). V lost 4 bases to trimming and J lost 2 bases, with 12 bases between them. CDR1 ENHRY and CDR2 SYGVKD come from the germline V gene. This CDR3 spans 14 amino acids. The CDR3, as DNA: TGTGCCATCAGTGTGGGGGACGCGACCTACGAGCAGTACTTC. Translated: CAISVGDATYEQYF.

The genes are TRBV6-4 and TRBJ1-4, with unresolved D. V lost 5 bases and J lost 4, with 8 bases in between. In germline, CDR1 is MRHNA, CDR2 SNTAGT. The CDR3 spans 13 residues. The CDR3 spells CASSQNSNEKLFF. The CDR3 coding sequence is TGTGCCAGCAGTCAGAACAGTAATGAAAAACTGTTTTTT.

V gene TRBV7-8 combines with J gene TRBJ2-7, with a possible D match to TRBD2 (5 bases). This CDR3 contains 11 residues. The V and J ends lost 3 bases and 6 bases respectively, with 6 bases between them. Germline CDR1 SGHVS, CDR2 FQNEAQ. Here the CDR3 reads CASSFSVEQYF. The CDR3 DNA is TGTGCCAGCAGCTTTAGCGTCGAGCAGTACTTC. Full variable domain (rest looked up from reference TRBV7-8 and TRBJ2-7): GAGVSQSPRYKVAKRGQDVALRCDPISGHVSLFWYQQALGQGPEFLTYFQNEAQLDKSGLPSDRFFAERPEGSVSTLKIQRTQQEDSAVYLCASSFSVEQYFGPGTRLTVT.

This rearrangement joins TRBV7-9 to TRBJ2-3; tentative D call: TRBD1 (6 bases). V shed 1 base and J shed 3 bases, with 8 bases lying between them. CDR3 length: 14 residues. Germline V CDR1 and CDR2: SEHNR, FQNEAQ (reference sequence). The CDR3 reads CASSLEGGTDTQYF. CDR3 DNA sequence: TGTGCCAGCAGCTTAGAAGGGGGAACAGATACGCAGTATTTT. The full variable domain, completed using reference TRBV7-9 and TRBJ2-3, is DTGVSQNPRHKITKRGQNVTFRCDPISEHNRLYWYRQTLGQGPEFLTYFQNEAQLEKSRLLSDRFSAERPKGSFSTLEIQRTEQGDSAMYLCASSLEGGTDTQYFGPGTRLTVL.

CDR3 sequence: CASSLSFSGGISQPQHF. The DNA for the CDR3 is TGTGCCAGCAGTTTATCGTTTTCAGGGGGCATAAGTCAGCCCCAGCATTTT. The rearrangement joins TRBV27 to TRBJ1-5; 8 bases align to TRBD1. V lost 0 bases to trimming and J lost 6 bases; unmatched junction nucleotides: 10. This CDR3 contains 17 residues. Per the germline V gene, CDR1 is MNHEY and CDR2 is SMNVEV (reference sequence).

This chain links TRBV19 with TRBJ2-3; 7 bases fit TRBD2. Germline assignment: CDR1 LNHDA and CDR2 SQIVND (reference sequence). The CDR3 runs 15 residues. V was clipped by 2 bases and J by 2 bases; unmatched bases: 4. The CDR3: CASSIKGGVTDTQYF. For the CDR3, the DNA is TGTGCCAGTAGTATAAAGGGAGGGGTCACAGATACGCAGTATTTT.

The rearrangement joins TRBV6-6 to TRBJ2-7; perhaps TRBD2 as D (5 bases). Between the trimmed V and J ends, which lost 5 bases and 1 base, there was a span of 15 bases. Germline V gene data show CDR1 as MNHNY and CDR2 as SVGAGI (reference sequence). There are 15 residues in the CDR3. The CDR3: CASSPPRDTSYEQYF. In DNA, the CDR3 is TGTGCCAGCAGTCCCCCCCGGGATACTTCCTACGAGCAGTACTTC.